The clone carrying this TCR beta chain was seen more than once but under ten times. Antigen: not known. This entry is derived from a study of response to subunit inactivated influenza vaccine. Study-wide results and limits: Authors suggested each seasonal flu vaccination may recruit only limited numbers of new T cells.

Germline CDR1 is LGHNA and CDR2 is YSLEER. The CDR3 extends over 14 amino acids. V gave up 0 bases and J gave up 5 bases, with 11 bases separating them. TCRdb recomputed calls from the RT-PCR reads with MiXCR, one row per CDR3 protein. The table has around 750,000 distinct CDR3 sequences, around 20% seen once; the top ten hold roughly a tenth. The sequencing used PBMCs from blood, collected roughly 5 days after vaccination. The receptor was isolated from a man between 45 and 60 years old who received an inactivated influenza vaccine. The chain uses TRBV4-3 and TRBJ2-7, with D possibly matching TRBD1 (5 bases). This CDR3 is CASSQDRVVDEQYF. As DNA, the CDR3 is TGCGCCAGCAGCCAAGACAGGGTCGTGGACGAGCAGTACTTC.